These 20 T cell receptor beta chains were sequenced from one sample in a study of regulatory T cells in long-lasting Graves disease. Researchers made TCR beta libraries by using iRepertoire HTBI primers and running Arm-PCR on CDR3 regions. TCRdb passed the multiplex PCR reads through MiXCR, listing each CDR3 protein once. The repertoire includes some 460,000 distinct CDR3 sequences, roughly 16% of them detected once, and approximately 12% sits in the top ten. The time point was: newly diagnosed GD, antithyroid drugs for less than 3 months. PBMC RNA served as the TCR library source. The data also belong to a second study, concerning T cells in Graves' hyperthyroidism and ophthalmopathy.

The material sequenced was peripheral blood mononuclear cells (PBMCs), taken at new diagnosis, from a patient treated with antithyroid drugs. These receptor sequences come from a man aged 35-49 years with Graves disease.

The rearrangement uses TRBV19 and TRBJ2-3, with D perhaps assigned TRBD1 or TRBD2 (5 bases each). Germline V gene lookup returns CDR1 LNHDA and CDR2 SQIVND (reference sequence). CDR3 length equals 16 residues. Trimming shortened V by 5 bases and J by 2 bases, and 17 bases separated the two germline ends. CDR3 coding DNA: TGTGCCAGTAGTCCCCGTGGGGGATGGGACACAGATACGCAGTATTTT. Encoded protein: CASSPRGGWDTDTQYF.

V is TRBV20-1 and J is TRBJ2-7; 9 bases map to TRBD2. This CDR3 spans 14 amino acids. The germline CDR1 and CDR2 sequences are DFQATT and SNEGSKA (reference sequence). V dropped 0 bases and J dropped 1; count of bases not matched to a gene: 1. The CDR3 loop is CSARDLAGSYEQYF. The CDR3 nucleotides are TGCAGTGCTAGAGACCTAGCGGGATCCTACGAGCAGTACTTC.

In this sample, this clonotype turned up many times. CDR3 DNA sequence: TGTGCCAGCAGCTTTGAGCGGTCCTACGAGCAGTACTTC. Translation gives CASSFERSYEQYF. The chain recombines TRBV7-9 with TRBJ2-7, with D possibly being TRBD2 (5 bases). Germline V gene sequence: CDR1 SEHNR, CDR2 FQNEAQ (reference sequence). The ends were cut back, 3 bases at V and 1 base at J, with 7 bases in the middle. This CDR3 spans 13 amino acids. Filled out from reference TRBV7-9 and TRBJ2-7, the complete variable domain reads DTGVSQNPRHKITKRGQNVTFRCDPISEHNRLYWYRQTLGQGPEFLTYFQNEAQLEKSRLLSDRFSAERPKGSFSTLEIQRTEQGDSAMYLCASSFERSYEQYFGPGTRLTVT.

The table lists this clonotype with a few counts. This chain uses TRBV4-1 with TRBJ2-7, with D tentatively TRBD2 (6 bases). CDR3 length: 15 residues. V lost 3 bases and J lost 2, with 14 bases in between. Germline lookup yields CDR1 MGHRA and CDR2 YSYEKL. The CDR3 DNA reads TGCGCCAGCAGCCAGGAGGGCACCCGTACCTACGAGCAGTACTTC. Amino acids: CASSQEGTRTYEQYF.

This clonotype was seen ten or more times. The CDR3 bases are TGTGCCACCAGTGATTTTGCAGCGGCCGACACAGATACGCAGTATTTT. Its translation: CATSDFAAADTDTQYF. V and J are TRBV24-1 and TRBJ2-3, with D tentatively TRBD2 (5 bases). Trimming removed 1 base from V and 2 bases from J, with 12 bases in between. Germline V CDR1 and CDR2: KGHDR, SFDVKD. CDR3 length: 16 amino acids.

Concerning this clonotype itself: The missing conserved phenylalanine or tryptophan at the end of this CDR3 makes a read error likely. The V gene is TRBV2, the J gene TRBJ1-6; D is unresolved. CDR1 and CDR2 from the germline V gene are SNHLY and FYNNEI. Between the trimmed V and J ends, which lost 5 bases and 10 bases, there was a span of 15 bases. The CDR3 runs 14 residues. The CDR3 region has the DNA TGTGCCAGCAGTAACACCCTAATGGAGTCACCCCTCCACTTG. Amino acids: CASSNTLMESPLHL.

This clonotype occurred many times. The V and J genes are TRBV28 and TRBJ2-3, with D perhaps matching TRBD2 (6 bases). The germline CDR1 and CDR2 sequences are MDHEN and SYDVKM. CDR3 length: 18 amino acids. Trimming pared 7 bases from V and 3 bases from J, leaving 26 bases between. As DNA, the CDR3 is TGTGCCAGCACCCCTTCCATCTCGGGGGTAGCTTGGACAGATACGCAGTATTTT. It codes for CASTPSISGVAWTDTQYF.

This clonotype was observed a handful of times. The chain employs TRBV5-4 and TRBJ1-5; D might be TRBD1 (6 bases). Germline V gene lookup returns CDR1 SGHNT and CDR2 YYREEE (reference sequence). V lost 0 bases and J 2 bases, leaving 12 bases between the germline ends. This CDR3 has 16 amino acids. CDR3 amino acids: CASSLGGPGGNQPQHF. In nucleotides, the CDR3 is TGTGCCAGCAGCTTGGGGGGGCCGGGAGGCAATCAGCCCCAGCATTTT. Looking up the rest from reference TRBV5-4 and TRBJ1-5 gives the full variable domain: ETGVTQSPTHLIKTRGQQVTLRCSSQSGHNTVSWYQQALGQGPQFIFQYYREEENGRGNFPPRFSGLQFPNYSSELNVNALELDDSALYLCASSLGGPGGNQPQHFGDGTRLSIL.

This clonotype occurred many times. DNA for the CDR3: TGTGCCAGCAGTGGACGGGACGGGGCCTACGAGCAGTACTTC. This translates into CASSGRDGAYEQYF. The chain carries TRBV6-2 or TRBV6-3 and TRBJ2-7, with D perhaps assigned TRBD1 or TRBD2 (5 bases each). There are 14 residues in the CDR3. CDR1 is MNHEY and CDR2 is SVGEGT in the germline V gene. V lost 5 bases and J 2 bases, leaving 13 bases between the germline ends.

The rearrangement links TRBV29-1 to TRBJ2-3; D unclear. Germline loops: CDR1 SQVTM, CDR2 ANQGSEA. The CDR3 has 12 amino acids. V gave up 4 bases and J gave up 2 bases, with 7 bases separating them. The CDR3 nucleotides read TGCAGCGTTGGCCTAGTCACAGATACGCAGTATTTT. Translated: CSVGLVTDTQYF.

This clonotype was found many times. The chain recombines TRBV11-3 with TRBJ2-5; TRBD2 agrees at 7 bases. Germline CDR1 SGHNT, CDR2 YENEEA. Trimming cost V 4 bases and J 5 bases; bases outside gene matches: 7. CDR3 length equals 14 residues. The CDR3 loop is CASSSRREGETQYF. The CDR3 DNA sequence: TGTGCCAGCAGCTCTCGCAGGGAGGGCGAGACCCAGTACTTC.

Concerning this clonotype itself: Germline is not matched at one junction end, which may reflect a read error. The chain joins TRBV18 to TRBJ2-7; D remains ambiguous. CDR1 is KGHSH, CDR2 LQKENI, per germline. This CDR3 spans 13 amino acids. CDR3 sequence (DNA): TGTGCCAGATCACCCCAGCAAGACTACGAGCAGTACTTC. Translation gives CARSPQQDYEQYF. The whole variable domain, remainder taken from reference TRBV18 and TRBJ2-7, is NAGVMQNPRHLVRRRGQEARLRCSPMKGHSHVYWYRQLPEEGLKFMVYLQKENIIDESGMPKERFSAEFPKEGPSILRIQQVVRGDSAAYFCARSPQQDYEQYFGPGTRLTVT.

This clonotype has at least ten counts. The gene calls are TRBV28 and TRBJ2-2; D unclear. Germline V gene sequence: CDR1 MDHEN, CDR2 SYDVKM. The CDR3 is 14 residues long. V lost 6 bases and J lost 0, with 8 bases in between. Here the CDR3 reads CASSEQTNTGELFF. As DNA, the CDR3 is TGTGCCAGCAGCGAACAGACGAACACCGGGGAGCTGTTTTTT.

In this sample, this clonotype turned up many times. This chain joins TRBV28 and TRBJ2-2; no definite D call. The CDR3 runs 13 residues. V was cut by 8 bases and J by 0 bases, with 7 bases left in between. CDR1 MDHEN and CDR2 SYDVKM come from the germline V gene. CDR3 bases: TGTGCCAGCTTGTACTCGAACACCGGGGAGCTGTTTTTT. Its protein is CASLYSNTGELFF.

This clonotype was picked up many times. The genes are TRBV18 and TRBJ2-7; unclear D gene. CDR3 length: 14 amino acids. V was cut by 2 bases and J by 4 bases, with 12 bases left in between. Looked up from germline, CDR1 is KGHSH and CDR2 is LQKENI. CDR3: CASSPGVQQYEQYF. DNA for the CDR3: TGTGCCAGCTCACCAGGGGTGCAGCAATACGAGCAGTACTTC.

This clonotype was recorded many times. The CDR3 bases are TGTGCCAGCAGTAGTGGGGTCCGGTTTATCACCGGGGAGCTGTTTTTT. Encoded protein: CASSSGVRFITGELFF. V and J are TRBV12-3 or TRBV12-4 and TRBJ2-2, with D hard to call. The CDR3 spans 16 residues. Between the trimmed V and J ends, which lost 5 bases and 4 bases, there was a span of 17 bases.

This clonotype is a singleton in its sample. CDR3 DNA sequence: TGCGCCAGCAGCTTGCCCCGGACTAGCGGAGGGGAGCAGTTCTTC. This translates into CASSLPRTSGGEQFF. J is TRBJ2-1 and V is TRBV5-1; 10 bases are a match to TRBD2. Germline V gives CDR1 SGHRS, CDR2 YFSETQ. Trimming cost V 1 base and J 10 bases; bases outside gene matches: 8. The CDR3 length is 15 residues. Complete variable domain (other parts from reference TRBV5-1 and TRBJ2-1): KAGVTQTPRYLIKTRGQQVTLSCSPISGHRSVSWYQQTPGQGLQFLFEYFSETQRNKGNFPGRFSGRQFSNSRSEMNVSTLELGDSALYLCASSLPRTSGGEQFFGPGTRLTVL.

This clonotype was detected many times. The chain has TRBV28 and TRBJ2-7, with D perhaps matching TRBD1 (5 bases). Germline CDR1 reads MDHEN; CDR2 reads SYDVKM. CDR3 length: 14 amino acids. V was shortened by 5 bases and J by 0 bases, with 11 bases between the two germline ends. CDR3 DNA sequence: TGTGCCAGCAGTAGGGGCCCCATCTCCTACGAGCAGTACTTC. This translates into CASSRGPISYEQYF.

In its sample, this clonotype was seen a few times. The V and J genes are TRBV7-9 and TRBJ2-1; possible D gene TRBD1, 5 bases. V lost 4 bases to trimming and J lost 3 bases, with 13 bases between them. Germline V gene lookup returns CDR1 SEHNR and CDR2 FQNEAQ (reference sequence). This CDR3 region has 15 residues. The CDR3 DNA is TGTGCCAGCAGCTCGGCAAACAGGTTCTACAATGAGCAGTTCTTC. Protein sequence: CASSSANRFYNEQFF.

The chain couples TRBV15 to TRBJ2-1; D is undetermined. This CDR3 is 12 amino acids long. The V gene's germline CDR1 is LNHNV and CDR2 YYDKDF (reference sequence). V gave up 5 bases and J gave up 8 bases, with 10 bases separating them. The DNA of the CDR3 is TGTGCCACCAGCGTGTACAAGGATGAGCAGTTCTTC. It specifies CATSVYKDEQFF.